Presented here are 27 T cell receptor beta chains from one specimen sequenced in a study of blood T cell repertoires in COVID-19. TCRdb's table, derived via immunoSEQ multiplex PCR, lists solely in-frame clones and lacks some. The profile shows a few hundred thousand clones, around 90% of them singletons. The sequencing sample was made of peripheral blood. All receptors derive from a man younger than 35 with COVID-19, enrolled during active disease.

V usage is TRBV25-1 and J usage is TRBJ2-5; TRBD1 agrees at 10 bases. The CDR3 is 16 amino acids. V dropped 8 bases and J dropped 4; count of bases not matched to a gene: 13. CDR1 MGHDK and CDR2 SYGVNS come from the germline V gene. The DNA of the CDR3 is TGTGCCAGCTCCGAAAGCCGACAGGGGGCGAGAGAGACCCAGTACTTC. Residues: CASSESRQGARETQYF.

The genes are TRBV6-5 and TRBJ2-7, with a possible D match to TRBD2 (5 bases). Per germline, CDR1 MNHEY and CDR2 SVGAGI. This CDR3 has 12 amino acids. With 11 bases removed from V and 2 bases from J, the gap between germline ends came to 13 bases. The CDR3 reads CASSSGPYEQYF. DNA of the CDR3: TGTGCCTCCTCCAGCGGACCCTACGAGCAGTACTTC.

V usage is TRBV12-3 or TRBV12-4 and J usage is TRBJ2-2; TRBD1 agrees at 9 bases. This CDR3 is built from 13 residues. After removal of 7 bases from V and 7 bases from J, the junction contained 4 bases not matched to a gene. The CDR3 region has the DNA TGTGCCAGCAAGGGACAGGGTAACGGGGAGCTGTTTTTT. Translated, it gives CASKGQGNGELFF.

The CDR3 sequence is CASTWGLTGGYEQYF. The CDR3 DNA follows: TGCGCCAGCACCTGGGGCCTGACAGGGGGGTACGAGCAGTACTTC. The V call is TRBV5-1, the J call TRBJ2-7, with 9 positions matching TRBD1. The CDR3 totals 15 residues. The germline V gene has CDR1 SGHRS and CDR2 YFSETQ. Losses at the gene ends were 6 bases for V and 4 bases for J; bases not matched to a gene: 11.

V is TRBV27 and J is TRBJ1-3; no clear D gene. This CDR3 is 13 amino acids long. Germline V gene data show CDR1 as MNHEY and CDR2 as SMNVEV (reference sequence). The germline V and J ends were trimmed by 0 bases and 3 bases, with 3 bases remaining between them. CDR3 DNA sequence: TGTGCCAGCAGTTTATCACATGGAAACACCATATATTTT. Its translation: CASSLSHGNTIYF.

The V gene is TRBV23-1, the J gene TRBJ2-7, with D tentatively TRBD2 (5 bases). TRBV23-1 is classed as an ORF, of uncertain function. Between the trimmed V and J ends, which lost 2 bases and 5 bases, there was a span of 7 bases. The CDR3 totals 12 residues. CDR3 region: CASSQERDEQYF. The CDR3, as DNA: TGCGCCAGCAGTCAAGAGAGGGACGAGCAGTACTTC.

The V and J genes are TRBV5-1 and TRBJ1-2; 9 bases agree with TRBD1. The CDR3 runs 14 residues. Germline V lookup: CDR1 SGHRS, CDR2 YFSETQ. V shed 5 bases, J shed 8 bases, and the junction held 10 bases outside the gene matches. The chain's CDR3 is CASSLGQGTGGYTF. CDR3 sequence (DNA): TGCGCCAGCAGTCTGGGACAGGGAACCGGCGGCTACACCTTC. Variable domain in full (rest from reference TRBV5-1 and TRBJ1-2): KAGVTQTPRYLIKTRGQQVTLSCSPISGHRSVSWYQQTPGQGLQFLFEYFSETQRNKGNFPGRFSGRQFSNSRSEMNVSTLELGDSALYLCASSLGQGTGGYTFGSGTRLTVV.

The J gene is TRBJ2-7, the V gene TRBV19, with D possibly matching TRBD1 (6 bases). V dropped 4 bases and J dropped 5 bases, with 18 bases sitting between them. Germline values: CDR1 LNHDA, CDR2 SQIVND (reference sequence). This CDR3 has 15 amino acids. The CDR3 DNA reads TGTGCCAGTAGTACAGGGGACCATTACGCCCACGAGCAGTACTTC. Translated, it gives CASSTGDHYAHEQYF.

The chain combines TRBV4-2 with TRBJ2-1; 7 nucleotides align to TRBD2. The CDR3 totals 17 residues. Germline V gives CDR1 LGHNA, CDR2 YNFKEQ. J lost 5 bases, V lost 4 bases, and 14 bases had no gene match. The chain's CDR3 is CASSRPQEGTTNNEQFF. The CDR3 DNA follows: TGTGCCAGCAGCCGGCCCCAGGAAGGGACTACTAACAATGAGCAGTTCTTC.

V is TRBV4-1 and J is TRBJ2-1, with D unclear. V lost 1 base and J 5 bases, leaving 9 bases between the germline ends. The germline V gene has CDR1 MGHRA and CDR2 YSYEKL. CDR3 size: 14 residues. CDR3 residues: CASSQVIAHNEQFF. CDR3 sequence (DNA): TGCGCCAGCAGCCAAGTTATAGCCCACAATGAGCAGTTCTTC.

The chain carries TRBV27 and TRBJ2-1; 11 nucleotides align to TRBD2. The germline gives CDR1 MNHEY, CDR2 SMNVEV (reference sequence). This CDR3 spans 18 amino acids. Trimming removed 8 bases from V and 0 bases from J; junction bases left unmatched: 12. Here the CDR3 reads CASLSGLADTRSYNEQFF. The DNA of the CDR3 is TGTGCCAGCCTTTCGGGACTAGCGGATACTCGCTCCTACAATGAGCAGTTCTTC.

The gene calls are TRBV7-3 and TRBJ2-1, with TRBD2 matching over 8 bases. CDR1 is SGHTA, CDR2 FQGTGA, per germline. CDR3 length equals 14 residues. Unmatched junction bases numbered 9, after V lost 5 bases and J lost 9 bases. CDR3 sequence (DNA): TGTGCCAGCAGCCCAAAGGGACTAGTCGTTGAGCAGTTCTTC. As protein: CASSPKGLVVEQFF. The full variable domain, its missing parts supplied by reference TRBV7-3 and TRBJ2-1, is GAGVSQTPSNKVTEKGKYVELRCDPISGHTALYWYRQSLGQGPEFLIYFQGTGAADDSGLPNDRFFAVRPEGSVSTLKIQRTERGDSAVYLCASSPKGLVVEQFFGPGTRLTVL.

This rearrangement joins TRBV7-9 to TRBJ2-2, with 14 bases that match TRBD2. V gave up 4 bases and J gave up 5 bases; unmatched junction bases: 6. From germline, CDR1 is SEHNR and CDR2 FQNEAQ (reference sequence). The CDR3 consists of 17 residues. The CDR3 here is CASSSTGLAGDTGELFF. The CDR3 region has the DNA TGTGCCAGCAGCTCCACGGGACTAGCGGGGGATACCGGGGAGCTGTTTTTT.

CDR3 nucleotide sequence: TGCGCCAGCAGCTCCCGGGACAGACTTACTAACTATGGCTACACCTTC. Translating gives CASSSRDRLTNYGYTF. J is TRBJ1-2 and V is TRBV5-1; 7 bases agree with TRBD1. Germline V gene data show CDR1 as SGHRS and CDR2 as YFSETQ. V shed 3 bases and J 0 bases; nucleotides not matched to a gene: 8. The CDR3 length is 16 residues.

This clone was observed a handful of times. The chain combines TRBV3-1 (or the pseudogene TRBV3-2) with TRBJ2-7; 7 nucleotides line up with TRBD1. The CDR3 is made up of 16 amino acids. CDR1 and CDR2 from the germline V gene are LGHDT and YNNKEL (reference sequence). V gave up 4 bases and J gave up 0 bases; unmatched junction bases: 9. The CDR3 DNA reads TGTGCCAGCAGCCGAGCGGACAGGTCTAGCTCCTACGAGCAGTACTTC. It yields the protein CASSRADRSSSYEQYF.

V is TRBV27 and J is TRBJ2-7, with 7 bases matching TRBD2. The CDR3 runs 14 residues. Germline V gene data show CDR1 as MNHEY and CDR2 as SMNVEV (reference sequence). The junction had 5 bases not matched to a gene; V was cut back by 6 bases and J by 0 bases. CDR3 in amino acids: CASSISGFSYEQYF. The DNA for the CDR3 is TGTGCCAGCAGCATTAGCGGGTTCTCCTACGAGCAGTACTTC.

Only a few counts were recorded for this clone. The chain couples TRBV9 to TRBJ2-7, with 10 bases lining up with TRBD2. This CDR3 has 15 residues. Germline V lookup: CDR1 SGDLS, CDR2 YYNGEE. The J segment lost 2 bases and the V segment lost 0 bases, leaving 2 bases of the junction unmatched. In DNA, the CDR3 is TGTGCCAGCAGCGTAGGAAGCGGGAGGGCCTACGAGCAGTACTTC. As protein: CASSVGSGRAYEQYF.

The CDR3, as DNA: TGTGCCAGCTCACCACCGGCGAGGAGCACCTATGGCTACACCTTC. It translates to CASSPPARSTYGYTF. The J gene is TRBJ1-2, the V gene TRBV18; no clear D. The CDR3 has 15 residues. CDR1 and CDR2 from the germline V gene are KGHSH and LQKENI. The ends were cut back, 0 bases at V and 4 bases at J, with 12 bases in the middle.

The rearrangement uses TRBV5-4 and TRBJ2-2; maybe TRBD1 (5 bases). This CDR3 region has 14 residues. V was cut by 4 bases and J by 5 bases, with 12 bases left in between. CDR1 and CDR2 (germline): SGHNT, YYREEE (reference sequence). The CDR3 region has the DNA TGTGCCAGCAGCCCCCAGGGTTCTACCGGGGAGCTGTTTTTT. Translation gives CASSPQGSTGELFF.

Only a few counts were recorded for this clone. V usage is TRBV28 and J usage is TRBJ1-5, with D possibly being TRBD1 (5 bases). The germline V gene has CDR1 MDHEN and CDR2 SYDVKM. This CDR3 is built from 15 residues. The ends were cut back, 3 bases at V and 0 bases at J, with 9 bases in the middle. This CDR3 reads CASSFLTVSNQPQHF. In DNA, the CDR3 is TGTGCCAGCAGTTTCCTGACAGTTAGCAATCAGCCCCAGCATTTT.

The rearrangement links TRBV5-5 to TRBJ2-5; D is ambiguous. V was shortened by 4 bases and J by 5 bases, with 12 bases between the two germline ends. Germline V gene sequence: CDR1 SGHKS, CDR2 YYEKEE (reference sequence). This CDR3 is 13 amino acids long. CDR3 coding DNA: TGTGCCAGCAGCCTATCTAGTTCGGAGACCCAGTACTTC. The encoded protein is CASSLSSSETQYF.

Comments on this clone: Its ends do not fully match the called genes, so a read error is possible. The V and J genes are TRBV7-9 and TRBJ2-1; 9 positions agree with TRBD2. Germline V gene data show CDR1 as SEHNR and CDR2 as FQNEAQ (reference sequence). The CDR3 is 17 residues long. As DNA, the CDR3 is TGTGCCAGCACCTTAGTGGTGGCGGGAGGGCCACTCAATGAGCAGTTCTTC. This gives the protein CASTLVVAGGPLNEQFF. Full variable domain (rest looked up from reference TRBV7-9 and TRBJ2-1): DTGVSQNPRHKITKRGQNVTFRCDPISEHNRLYWYRQTLGQGPEFLTYFQNEAQLEKSRLLSDRFSAERPKGSFSTLEIQRTEQGDSAMYLCASTLVVAGGPLNEQFFGPGTRLTVL.

The chain is built from TRBV5-6 and TRBJ1-2, with 7 bases that match TRBD1. Germline trimming cut 4 bases from V and 0 bases from J; bases unmatched to any gene: 15. CDR3 length: 18 residues. Per germline, CDR1 SGHDT and CDR2 YYEEEE. CDR3 sequence: CASSRLGQAKASNYGYTF. The CDR3, as DNA: TGTGCCAGCAGCCGACTAGGACAGGCCAAGGCATCTAACTATGGCTACACCTTC.

The chain combines TRBV3-1 (or the pseudogene TRBV3-2) with TRBJ1-2, with D hard to call. V was shortened by 0 bases and J by 7 bases, with 9 bases between the two germline ends. The CDR3 has 13 residues. In germline, CDR1 is LGHDT, CDR2 YNNKEL (reference sequence). The CDR3 region has the DNA TGTGCCAGCAGCCAAGATTTTGGGAGTGGCTACACCTTC. Its protein is CASSQDFGSGYTF.

The chain links TRBV4-1 to TRBJ2-5, with TRBD2 matching over 9 bases. With V trimmed by 1 base and J by 5 bases, 8 bases remained unmatched. Germline V lookup: CDR1 MGHRA, CDR2 YSYEKL. The CDR3 consists of 16 residues. The DNA of the CDR3 is TGCGCCAGCAGCCAAGGGCCGGGACTAGCAGGGGAGACCCAGTACTTC. It translates to CASSQGPGLAGETQYF.

This clone showed up just once. V gene TRBV7-8 combines with J gene TRBJ1-1; TRBD1 is a possible D gene (5 bases). Trimming removed 4 bases from V and 7 bases from J, with 13 bases in between. The V gene's germline CDR1 is SGHVS and CDR2 FQNEAQ. This CDR3 comprises 13 residues. CDR3 in amino acids: CASSSGHNFEAFF. The CDR3 nucleotides are TGTGCCAGCAGCTCCGGACACAACTTTGAAGCTTTCTTT.

The chain combines TRBV6-1 with TRBJ2-7; TRBD2 matches at 9 bases. CDR1 and CDR2 from the germline V gene are MNHNS and SASEGT. The CDR3 spans 16 residues. The ends lost 3 bases at V and 4 bases at J; junction bases unmatched: 10. CDR3 in amino acids: CASSETIVAGVYEQYF. The CDR3 DNA reads as TGTGCCAGCAGTGAGACTATAGTAGCGGGAGTTTACGAGCAGTACTTC.